This passage covers 21 T cell receptor beta chains from one sample sequenced in a study of cytomegalovirus exposure and HLA in healthy donors. Vbeta (60) and Jbeta (13) primers were used in the PCR. TCRdb's table, derived via immunoSEQ multiplex PCR, lists solely in-frame clones and lacks some. Altogether 95,000 to 150,000 clones are present, more than 60% being singletons, with the ten largest covering more than 1.5%. Sequences were obtained from PBMCs. These receptors were obtained from a young man in good health and CMV-seronegative.

This clone was picked up one time. The gene calls are TRBV7-9 and TRBJ2-3; possibly TRBD1 for D (7 bases). Trimming cost V 2 bases and J 3 bases, with 12 bases left between them. There are 15 residues in the CDR3. Per the germline V gene, CDR1 is SEHNR and CDR2 is FQNEAQ (reference sequence). The CDR3 bases are TGTGCCAGCAGCTTAACCCAGGGGGGAACAGATACGCAGTATTTT. Translating it yields CASSLTQGGTDTQYF.

V is TRBV5-1 and J is TRBJ2-5, with 9 bases identical to TRBD2. Per the germline V gene, CDR1 is SGHRS and CDR2 is YFSETQ. Germline trimming cut 2 bases from V and 4 bases from J; bases unmatched to any gene: 6. The CDR3 totals 15 residues. The CDR3 here is CASSFGLASPETQYF. The CDR3 nucleotides read TGCGCCAGCAGCTTCGGACTAGCGAGCCCAGAGACCCAGTACTTC.

To note about this clone: The junction differs from germline at one of its ends, possibly a read error. The chain couples TRBV6-5 to TRBJ2-5; tentatively, D is TRBD1 (6 bases). The length of the CDR3 is 13 residues. The germline V gene encodes CDR1 MNHEY and CDR2 SVGAGI. The chain's CDR3 is CACSFTGLETQYF. The CDR3 nucleotides read TGTGCCTGCAGCTTCACAGGGCTCGAGACCCAGTACTTC.

The genes are TRBV28 and TRBJ1-5; no definite D call. With 8 bases removed from V and 2 bases from J, the gap between germline ends came to 13 bases. This CDR3 region has 14 residues. Germline lookup yields CDR1 MDHEN and CDR2 SYDVKM. In nucleotides, the CDR3 is TGTGCCAGCTGGGAGAGGCCCCGCAATCAGCCCCAGCATTTT. Residues: CASWERPRNQPQHF. The whole variable domain, remainder taken from reference TRBV28 and TRBJ1-5, is DVKVTQSSRYLVKRTGEKVFLECVQDMDHENMFWYRQDPGLGLRLIYFSYDVKMKEKGDIPEGYSVSREKKERFSLILESASTNQTSMYLCASWERPRNQPQHFGDGTRLSIL.

The genes are TRBV10-3 and TRBJ2-7; D may be TRBD2 (6 bases). V lost 4 bases, J lost 3 bases, and 7 bases lay in between. The V gene's germline CDR1 is ENHRY and CDR2 SYGVKD. CDR3 size: 12 residues. Written as DNA, the CDR3 is TGTGCCATCAGTGGGGGGGACTACGAGCAGTACTTC. Translated: CAISGGDYEQYF.

The chain is built from TRBV6-1 and TRBJ2-1, with a possible D match to TRBD1 (6 bases). Germline CDR1 and CDR2: MNHNS and SASEGT. This CDR3 is 13 amino acids long. V lost 6 bases and J 5 bases, leaving 11 bases between the germline ends. CDR3 protein: CASRQGPDNEQFF. The CDR3 DNA sequence: TGTGCCAGCAGACAGGGTCCGGACAATGAGCAGTTCTTC.

The rearrangement links TRBV28 to TRBJ2-3; D is unclear. The V end lost 2 bases, the J end lost 0 bases, and 12 bases lay between the germline ends. Germline CDR1 is MDHEN and CDR2 is SYDVKM. The CDR3 is 16 amino acids. The CDR3 bases are TGTGCCAGCAGTTTAAGTATTGCTACCAGCACAGATACGCAGTATTTT. Encoded protein: CASSLSIATSTDTQYF.

The J gene is TRBJ1-2, the V gene TRBV19; D not resolved. Germline assignment: CDR1 LNHDA and CDR2 SQIVND (reference sequence). The V and J ends lost 1 base and 1 base respectively, with 10 bases between them. The CDR3 runs 15 residues. CDR3 DNA: TGTGCCAGTAGTATAGCTGGAGTGGGTAACTATGGCTACACCTTC. The encoded protein is CASSIAGVGNYGYTF.

This clone was recorded a few times. V gene TRBV6-1 combines with J gene TRBJ1-2, with a weak D call TRBD1 (6 bases). Per germline, CDR1 MNHNS and CDR2 SASEGT. V was cut by 5 bases and J by 2 bases, with 15 bases left in between. The CDR3 runs to 15 residues. CDR3 sequence: CASSPGGGRNYGYTF. CDR3 nucleotides: TGTGCCAGCAGTCCTGGGGGGGGGCGCAACTATGGCTACACCTTC.

This chain links TRBV6-5 with TRBJ1-2; D is perhaps TRBD1 (6 bases). Germline-derived CDR1 and CDR2 are MNHEY and SVGAGI. V shed 1 base and J shed 6 bases, with 18 bases lying between them. The CDR3 sequence is 16 residues long. The CDR3 protein is CASSYFRTARLDGYTF. The CDR3 coding sequence is TGTGCCAGCAGTTACTTCCGGACAGCGCGGCTCGATGGCTACACCTTC.

This chain uses TRBV5-4 with TRBJ2-3; 7 bases match TRBD2. The V gene's germline CDR1 is SGHNT and CDR2 YYREEE (reference sequence). J gave up 6 bases and V 4 bases, and 14 bases lay outside the gene matches. The CDR3 is 16 residues long. The CDR3 region has the DNA TGTGCCAGCAGCCGTCCGACTAGCCCTTATAATGATACGCAGTATTTT. This encodes CASSRPTSPYNDTQYF.

This chain links TRBV6-6 with TRBJ2-7; 7 bases map to TRBD1. The CDR3 extends over 13 amino acids. After removal of 4 bases from V and 6 bases from J, the junction contained 6 bases not matched to a gene. In germline, CDR1 is MNHNY, CDR2 SVGAGI (reference sequence). Written as DNA, the CDR3 is TGTGCCAGCAGTTTGCAACAGGGGCGCGAGCAGTACTTC. Encoded protein: CASSLQQGREQYF.

This chain uses TRBV5-1 with TRBJ1-4; D not certain. The CDR3 sequence is 13 residues long. Between the trimmed V and J ends, which lost 5 bases and 5 bases, there was a span of 10 bases. Germline loops: CDR1 SGHRS, CDR2 YFSETQ. Here the CDR3 reads CASRKLLNEKLFF. The CDR3 region has the DNA TGCGCCAGCAGGAAGTTGCTAAATGAAAAACTGTTTTTT.

The chain links TRBV6-6 to TRBJ1-3, with D hard to call. The V gene lost 4 bases and the J gene lost 2 bases, with 3 bases spanning the gap. The CDR3 runs 12 residues. CDR1 is MNHNY and CDR2 is SVGAGI in the germline V gene (reference sequence). CDR3 coding DNA: TGTGCCAGCAGTTCAGCTGGAAACACCATATATTTT. Protein product: CASSSAGNTIYF.

CDR3 in amino acids: CASSLTGSSYEQYF. CDR3 coding DNA: TGTGCCAGCAGTTTGACAGGGAGCTCCTACGAGCAGTACTTC. The V and J genes are TRBV27 and TRBJ2-7; 7 positions agree with TRBD1. The CDR3 contains 14 residues. The J segment lost 0 bases and the V segment lost 3 bases, leaving 2 bases of the junction unmatched. Germline V gene data show CDR1 as MNHEY and CDR2 as SMNVEV (reference sequence).

The sample holds a few counts of this clone. The gene calls are TRBV29-1 and TRBJ2-3, with TRBD1 identical over 9 bases. This CDR3 region has 17 residues. With V trimmed by 5 bases and J by 1 base, 13 bases remained unmatched. Per germline, CDR1 SQVTM and CDR2 ANQGSEA. In nucleotides, the CDR3 is TGCAGCGTTTCGGACCAAACCGGGACAGGGCGCACAGATACGCAGTATTTT. This codes for CSVSDQTGTGRTDTQYF.

J is TRBJ2-1 and V is TRBV29-1, with TRBD1 matching over 10 bases. V gave up 7 bases and J gave up 7 bases; unmatched junction bases: 10. Germline V gives CDR1 SQVTM, CDR2 ANQGSEA. The CDR3 has 14 amino acids. CDR3 region: CSAAGTGAQNEQFF. CDR3 in DNA: TGCAGCGCCGCCGGGACAGGGGCGCAGAATGAGCAGTTCTTC.

This clone was detected only a few times. The V gene is TRBV28, the J gene TRBJ1-5; 8 bases align to TRBD1. Germline CDR1 reads MDHEN; CDR2 reads SYDVKM. The CDR3 extends over 15 amino acids. V was clipped by 2 bases and J by 1 base; unmatched bases: 1. DNA of the CDR3: TGTGCCAGCAGTTTACGACAGGGGAGCAATCAGCCCCAGCATTTT. This gives the protein CASSLRQGSNQPQHF.

Regarding this clone: Sequence at one end of the junction differs from germline and may be a read error. The V call is TRBV25-1, the J call TRBJ2-7; 10 nucleotides line up with TRBD2. The CDR3 runs 15 residues. The germline V gene encodes CDR1 MGHDK and CDR2 SYGVNS. The CDR3 loop reads CAGSQTGTSAYEQYF. CDR3 sequence (DNA): TGTGCCGGCAGCCAAACTGGGACTAGCGCCTACGAGCAGTACTTC.

This clone was observed a handful of times. The chain carries TRBV15 and TRBJ1-4, with D perhaps TRBD1 (5 bases). This CDR3 spans 17 amino acids. The germline V gene encodes CDR1 LNHNV and CDR2 YYDKDF (reference sequence). V lost 0 bases and J lost 6, with 17 bases in between. The CDR3 here is CATSRDRWEGTHEKLFF. CDR3 bases: TGTGCCACCAGCAGAGATCGGTGGGAAGGGACTCATGAAAAACTGTTTTTT.

The CDR3 sequence is CASSPPGSLGGYTF. DNA of the CDR3: TGTGCCAGCAGTCCGCCCGGGTCCCTCGGGGGCTACACCTTC. This rearrangement joins TRBV28 to TRBJ1-2; D call uncertain. With 5 bases removed from V and 8 bases from J, the gap between germline ends came to 18 bases. The length of the CDR3 is 14 residues. The germline V gene encodes CDR1 MDHEN and CDR2 SYDVKM.